Described below is a single T cell receptor beta chain sequence and its context. The CDR3 runs to 13 residues. Germline assignment: CDR1 SQVTM and CDR2 ANQGSEA. Trimming cost V 4 bases and J 4 bases; bases outside gene matches: 2. TCRdb keeps only in-frame clones here, not all; method: immunoSEQ multiplex PCR. The sample comprises 75,000 to 100,000 clones, around four fifths of which are singletons, and 2.5% to 3% rests with the top ten. The record originates from a study of OX40 agonist ivuxolimab in advanced cancers. Sequences were derived from CD4+ or CD8+ T cells sorted from blood, sampled in a trial of the OX40 agonist ivuxolimab. The receptor was isolated from an adult with an advanced solid tumor such as melanoma, head and neck, liver or kidney cancer. The chain links TRBV29-1 to TRBJ2-3; the match to TRBD1 covers 10 bases. CDR3 residues: CSVVGQGPDTQYF. As DNA, the CDR3 is TGCAGCGTTGTGGGACAGGGGCCAGATACGCAGTATTTT.